This T cell receptor beta chain was profiled in a study of blood T cell repertoires in COVID-19. Study as a whole: COVID-19 samples collected from the United States, Italy and Spain covered acute and convalescent phases.

Germline CDR1 SGHNT, CDR2 YENEEA. CDR3 size: 13 residues. Trimming removed 2 bases from V and 7 bases from J, with 8 bases in between. Sequenced by immunoSEQ multiplex PCR; TCRdb stores in-frame clones only, minus some. The sample records fewer than 200,000 clones, more than 75% being singletons. This receptor was obtained from a woman in her sixties or seventies with COVID-19, enrolled during active disease. V is TRBV11-3 and J is TRBJ2-2; D gene ambiguous. The sample comprised peripheral blood. This chain's CDR3 is CASSLRPGGELFF. CDR3 DNA: TGTGCCAGCAGCTTACGGCCGGGCGGGGAGCTGTTTTTT.